This T cell receptor (beta chain) derives from a study of cytomegalovirus exposure and HLA in healthy donors. PCR employed 60 Vbeta and 13 Jbeta primers. As processed by the authors: A follow-up analysis tallied 60 million to 85 million unique TCR beta chains, roughly 9.9 million shared. Libraries were prepared by immunoSEQ multiplex PCR; TCRdb keeps only in-frame clonotypes and omits some of them. D and trimming were read from the DNA, whereas the V and J calls and clone size are those reported in that table. The sample consists of 100,000 to 150,000 clones, around 69% of them appearing once. Germline loops: CDR1 SQVTM, CDR2 ANQGSEA. This CDR3 contains 12 residues. V lost 7 bases and J lost 4; bases outside the gene matches: 3. Whole-study results and caveats: A later analysis showed TCR association rates differing by HLA locus, peaking at DRB1 and lowest at HLA-C. The productive fraction for most TCR beta V segments was about 90% or about 30% in an earlier analysis.

Concerning this clone itself: Its target is not known.

V and J are TRBV29-1 and TRBJ1-5, with 8 bases identical to TRBD1. The sequence was obtained from a middle-aged woman in good health and CMV-seropositive. Sequencing was carried out using PBMCs. CDR3 sequence (DNA): TGCAGCGCCAGACAGGGGAATCAGCCCCAGCATTTT. It encodes CSARQGNQPQHF.